Following are 13 T cell receptor beta chains from one sample sequenced in a study of metastatic and nonmetastatic thyroid tumors. TCRdb reanalyzed the PCR reads with MiXCR. The table lists tens of thousands of clones, 15% to 20% of them singletons. No patient received treatment before thyroid surgery. The material sequenced was blood. These TCRs come from a male donor with papillary thyroid cancer or a benign thyroid nodule (not recorded which). Some clones in this sample may be carry-over from other donors' samples.

A remark on this clone: A read error is possible here, since a much larger clone lies one base away. This chain joins TRBV7-9 and TRBJ2-7; D unclear. CDR3 size: 12 residues. Germline values: CDR1 SEHNR, CDR2 FQNEAQ (reference sequence). Here the CDR3 reads CACSLRPYEQYV. In DNA form, the CDR3 reads TGTGCCTGCAGCCTTAGACCCTACGAGCAGTACGTC.

This clone was picked up a small number of times. Germline is not matched at one junction end, which may reflect a read error. DNA for the CDR3: TGTGCCATCAGTGAGACTAGCGTGAGCACAGATACGCAGTATTTT. It codes for CAISETSVSTDTQYF. The rearrangement uses TRBV6-4 and TRBJ2-3, with 8 bases that match TRBD2. The CDR3 is 15 residues long. Germline loops: CDR1 MRHNA, CDR2 SNTAGT.

In this sample, this clone turned up many times. V is TRBV2 and J is TRBJ2-7; 16 bases agree with TRBD2. The CDR3 has 16 residues. CDR1 is SNHLY and CDR2 is FYNNEI in the germline V gene. The trim removed 5 bases at V and 3 bases at J, leaving 4 bases unmatched. CDR3 sequence: CASSPGLAGGRYEQYV. In nucleotides, the CDR3 is TGTGCCAGCAGTCCGGGACTAGCGGGAGGGCGCTACGAGCAGTACGTC.

This clone was seen at least ten times. This chain links TRBV6-1 with TRBJ2-1; 8 nucleotides line up with TRBD1. The CDR3 covers 13 residues. The trim removed 6 bases at V and 7 bases at J, leaving 5 bases unmatched. Looked up from germline, CDR1 is MNHNS and CDR2 is SASEGT. The CDR3 nucleotides read TGTGCCAGCAGCTACAGGGGGTGGAATGAGCAGTTCTTC. It specifies CASSYRGWNEQFF.

In the case of this clone: This may stem from a read error, because a much larger clone lies one nucleotide away. The V and J genes are TRBV3-1 and TRBJ2-5, with D possibly matching TRBD1 (6 bases). This CDR3 is built from 15 residues. Per germline, CDR1 LGHDT and CDR2 YNNKEL (reference sequence). The CDR3 reads CASNQEQGFGETQYF. CDR3 nucleotides: TGTGCCAGCAACCAAGAACAGGGTTTTGGGGAGACCCAGTACTTC.

The sample holds many counts of this clone. The chain carries TRBV29-1 and TRBJ2-1, with D perhaps matching TRBD2 (6 bases). Trimming left V 7 bases short and J 5 bases short, with 18 bases between. Germline V gives CDR1 SQVTM, CDR2 ANQGSEA. This CDR3 spans 14 amino acids. The CDR3 bases are TGCAGCGCCCAACCGGGAGATCGAGACAATGAGCAGTTCTTC. It translates to CSAQPGDRDNEQFF.

This chain joins TRBV11-2 and TRBJ2-7, with TRBD1 as a possible D gene (7 bases). The germline gives CDR1 SGHAT, CDR2 FQNNGV. CDR3 length equals 18 residues. Trimming left V 4 bases short and J 5 bases short, with 27 bases between. The CDR3 bases are TGTGCCAGCAGCTCAGGGGGGCGTAACTCGCAGGGGAGGAACGAGCAGTACTTC. This translates into CASSSGGRNSQGRNEQYF.

The J gene is TRBJ1-4, the V gene TRBV19; unclear D gene. The CDR3 consists of 16 residues. Germline V gene lookup returns CDR1 LNHDA and CDR2 SQIVND (reference sequence). The V end was cut by 4 bases, the J end by 8 bases, with 20 bases between. CDR3 bases: TGTGCCAGTAGTACTCTAGCCGGGAAAGGGTACGAAAAACTGTTTTTT. As protein: CASSTLAGKGYEKLFF.

This clone was seen a few times. A much larger clone lies a single base off, so this may be a read error. The chain links TRBV20-1 to TRBJ1-4; D is unclear. The V and J ends lost 3 bases and 3 bases respectively, with 8 bases between them. Germline V CDR1 and CDR2: DFQATT, SNEGSKA (reference sequence). This CDR3 comprises 13 residues. The CDR3 bases are TGCAGTGCTAGCGACCAGCCTAATGAAAAACTGTTTTTT. Amino acids: CSASDQPNEKLFF.

The chain carries TRBV5-6 and TRBJ2-3, with 7 bases fitting TRBD1. The CDR3 spans 15 residues. The germline CDR1 and CDR2 sequences are SGHDT and YYEEEE. J was trimmed by 2 bases and V by 1 base; bases with no gene match: 4. The CDR3: CASSLPQGFTDTQYF. In DNA, the CDR3 is TGTGCCAGCAGCTTGCCACAGGGGTTCACAGATACGCAGTATTTT.

Points on this clone: A much larger clonotype is one base distant, so this may be a read error. The CDR3 is CAVGGRNNEQFF. For the CDR3, the DNA is TGTGCCGTGGGGGGTCGCAACAATGAGCAGTTCTTC. This chain links TRBV7-8 with TRBJ2-1; possibly TRBD2 for D (6 bases). The CDR3 spans 12 residues. Germline V gene lookup returns CDR1 SGHVS and CDR2 FQNEAQ. The ends were cut back, 11 bases at V and 5 bases at J, with 13 bases in the middle.

This clone was detected ten times or more. This rearrangement joins TRBV6-2 or TRBV6-3 to TRBJ2-5, with D tentatively TRBD1 or TRBD2 (5 bases each). Trimming took off 7 bases at V and 4 bases at J, with 13 bases between the two ends. Germline V gene sequence: CDR1 MNHEY, CDR2 SVGEGT. The CDR3 consists of 13 residues. CDR3 nucleotides: TGTGCCAGCACGGTGGGGCTAGCAGAGACCCAGTACTTC. Its translation: CASTVGLAETQYF.

For this clone: This may be a read error, as it is one base from a much larger clone. The chain carries TRBV20-1 and TRBJ1-1, with 7 bases lining up with TRBD1. Germline lookup yields CDR1 DFQATT and CDR2 SNEGSKA (reference sequence). The CDR3 is 12 amino acids. The CDR3 sequence is CSAATGVTESFF. CDR3 DNA sequence: TGCAGTGCCGCTACAGGGGTCACTGAATCTTTCTTT.